Sequencing of this TCR beta chain was carried out in a study of T cell repertoires in breast cancer. Broader study findings: Tumor-involved sentinel nodes shared about 8.2% of TCRs with matched tumors, tumor-free nodes 2%.

On this clonotype: Antigen unknown.

Blocking oligonucleotides added to a second nested PCR suppressed unpaired genes. Each CDR3 protein is one row after TCRdb ran MiXCR on the emulsion pairing reads. The sample holds about 40,000 distinct CDR3 sequences, 45% seen once. An expanded emulsion RT-PCR with primers for all TCR V genes paired CD8+ T cell chains. Overnight incubation in approximately 9.3 IU/mL IL-2 followed CD8 positive selection of the T cells. The sequence was obtained from a pool of human donors with breast cancer or a healthy control (not recorded which). The specimen was CD8+ T cells.

CDR3 loop: CASGTEYQETQYF. CDR3 coding DNA: TGTGCCAGCGGGACCGAATACCAAGAGACCCAGTACTTC. The rearrangement joins TRBV28 to TRBJ2-5, with D perhaps TRBD1 or TRBD2 (5 bases each). This CDR3 region has 13 residues. Germline lookup yields CDR1 MDHEN and CDR2 SYDVKM. V lost 8 bases and J 0 bases, leaving 10 bases between the germline ends. The full variable domain, rest sourced from reference TRBV28 and TRBJ2-5, is DVKVTQSSRYLVKRTGEKVFLECVQDMDHENMFWYRQDPGLGLRLIYFSYDVKMKEKGDIPEGYSVSREKKERFSLILESASTNQTSMYLCASGTEYQETQYFGPGTRLLVL.